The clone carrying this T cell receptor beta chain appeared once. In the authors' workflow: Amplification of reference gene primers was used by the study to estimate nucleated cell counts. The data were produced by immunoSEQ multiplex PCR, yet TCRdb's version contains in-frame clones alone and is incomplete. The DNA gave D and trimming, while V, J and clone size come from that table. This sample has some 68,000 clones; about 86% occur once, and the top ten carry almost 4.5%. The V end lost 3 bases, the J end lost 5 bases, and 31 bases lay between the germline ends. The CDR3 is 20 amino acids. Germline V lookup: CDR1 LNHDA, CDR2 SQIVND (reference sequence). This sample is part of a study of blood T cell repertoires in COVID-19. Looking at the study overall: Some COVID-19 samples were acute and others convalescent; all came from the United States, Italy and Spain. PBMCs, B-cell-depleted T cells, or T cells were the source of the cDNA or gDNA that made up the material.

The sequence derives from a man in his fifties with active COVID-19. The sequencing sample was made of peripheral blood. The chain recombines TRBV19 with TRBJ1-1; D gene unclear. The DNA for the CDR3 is TGTGCCAGTAGTATTCTCTTTGGTCGAGAATCAACACTGGAGTCTACTGAAGCTTTCTTT. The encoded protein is CASSILFGRESTLESTEAFF. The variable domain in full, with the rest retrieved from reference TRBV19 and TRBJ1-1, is DGGITQSPKYLFRKEGQNVTLSCEQNLNHDAMYWYRQDPGQGLRLIYYSQIVNDFQKGDIAEGYSVSREKKESFPLTVTSAQKNPTAFYLCASSILFGRESTLESTEAFFGQGTRLTVV.